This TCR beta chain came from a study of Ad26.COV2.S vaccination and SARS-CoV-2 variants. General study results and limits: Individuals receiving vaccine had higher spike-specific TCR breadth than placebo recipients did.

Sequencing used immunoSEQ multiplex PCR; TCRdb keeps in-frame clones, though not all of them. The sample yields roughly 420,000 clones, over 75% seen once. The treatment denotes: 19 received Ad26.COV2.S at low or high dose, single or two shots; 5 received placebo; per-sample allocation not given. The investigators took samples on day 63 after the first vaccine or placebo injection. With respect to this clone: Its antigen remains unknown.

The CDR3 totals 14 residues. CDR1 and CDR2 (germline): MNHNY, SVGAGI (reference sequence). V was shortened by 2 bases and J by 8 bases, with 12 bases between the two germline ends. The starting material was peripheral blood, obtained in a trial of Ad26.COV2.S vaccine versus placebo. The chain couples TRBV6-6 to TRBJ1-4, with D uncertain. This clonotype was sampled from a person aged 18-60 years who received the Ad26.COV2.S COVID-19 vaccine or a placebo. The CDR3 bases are TGTGCCAGCAGTTACCTCCGGGTAGGAGAAAAACTGTTTTTT. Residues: CASSYLRVGEKLFF.